A single sample is the source of the 20 T cell receptor beta chains below, sequenced in a study of identical twins. MiXCR, applied by TCRdb to the 5' RACE reads, yields one record per CDR3 protein. Of a few hundred thousand distinct CDR3 sequences in the sample, 9.6% were seen once. A further study also used this sample, focusing on yellow fever vaccine responses in identical twins.

The specimen sequenced was PBMCs. The receptors were sampled from a young woman in good health.

There are a few counts of this clonotype. V gene TRBV30 combines with J gene TRBJ2-7; D gene uncertain. CDR1 and CDR2 (germline): GTSNPN, SVGIG (reference sequence). The CDR3 totals 14 residues. V lost 4 bases to trimming and J lost 3 bases, with 16 bases between them. CDR3 DNA sequence: TGTGCCTGGAATGTGGGCCACTTCGACTACGAGCAGTACTTC. It yields the protein CAWNVGHFDYEQYF.

The rearrangement joins TRBV19 to TRBJ2-7; 7 bases align to TRBD1. CDR3 length: 15 residues. Germline loops: CDR1 LNHDA, CDR2 SQIVND (reference sequence). Trimming cost V 3 bases and J 0 bases; bases outside gene matches: 5. This CDR3 is CASSISSGGSYEQYF. DNA of the CDR3: TGTGCCAGTAGTATTTCGTCAGGGGGCTCCTACGAGCAGTACTTC.

This clonotype was seen more than once but under ten times. This chain links TRBV11-1 with TRBJ2-3; D is ambiguous. Germline V lookup: CDR1 SGHAT, CDR2 FQDESV (reference sequence). Trimming removed 4 bases at V and 0 bases at J, with 20 bases between. The CDR3 has 18 residues. The CDR3 loop is CASSSPTVIRASTDTQYF. The CDR3 nucleotides read TGTGCCAGCAGCTCCCCCACGGTTATAAGGGCTAGCACAGATACGCAGTATTTT. Combining the CDR3 with reference TRBV11-1 and TRBJ2-3 gives the whole variable domain EAEVAQSPRYKITEKSQAVAFWCDPISGHATLYWYRQILGQGPELLVQFQDESVVDDSQLPKDRFSAERLKGVDSTLKIQPAELGDSAMYLCASSSPTVIRASTDTQYFGPGTRLTVL.

The chain links TRBV4-3 to TRBJ2-7; D perhaps matches TRBD2 (6 bases). The V gene's germline CDR1 is LGHNA and CDR2 YSLEER. The CDR3 consists of 15 residues. V was cut by 0 bases and J by 7 bases, with 16 bases left in between. CDR3 sequence reads: CASSQDATGAREQYF. CDR3 nucleotides: TGCGCCAGCAGCCAAGATGCCACGGGAGCTCGAGAGCAGTACTTC.

The chain recombines TRBV7-2 with TRBJ2-5; 7 bases match TRBD2. The V gene's germline CDR1 is SGHTA and CDR2 FQGNSA. Unmatched junction bases numbered 8, after V lost 1 base and J lost 0 bases. The CDR3 covers 17 residues. CDR3 amino acids: CASSLVGASGYQETQYF. The CDR3 DNA follows: TGTGCCAGCAGCTTAGTTGGGGCTAGCGGTTACCAAGAGACCCAGTACTTC.

This clonotype was seen repeatedly, ten times or more. CDR3 DNA sequence: TGCGCCAGCAGCTTGACCGGGACAGGGAACACTGAAGCTTTCTTT. Its protein product is CASSLTGTGNTEAFF. The chain joins TRBV5-1 to TRBJ1-1; 8 positions agree with TRBD1. CDR3 size: 15 residues. Germline V lookup: CDR1 SGHRS, CDR2 YFSETQ. The V gene end was trimmed by 1 base and the J gene end by 1 base; junction bases not matched to a gene: 3.

The sample holds many counts of this clonotype. The rearrangement uses TRBV7-2 and TRBJ2-1, with 9 bases that match TRBD2. The CDR3 is 15 amino acids. Germline CDR1 SGHTA, CDR2 FQGNSA. V lost 1 base, J lost 9 bases, and 7 bases stayed unmatched. CDR3 loop: CASSLGAGGQSEQFF. CDR3 in DNA: TGTGCCAGCAGCTTAGGGGCGGGAGGGCAAAGTGAGCAGTTCTTC. Together with reference TRBV7-2 and TRBJ2-1, the CDR3 gives the full variable domain: GAGVSQSPSNKVTEKGKDVELRCDPISGHTALYWYRQSLGQGLEFLIYFQGNSAPDKSGLPSDRFSAERTGGSVSTLTIQRTQQEDSAVYLCASSLGAGGQSEQFFGPGTRLTVL.

This clonotype was picked up many times. The chain is built from TRBV5-1 and TRBJ2-7; 9 nucleotides line up with TRBD1. After removal of 4 bases from V and 0 bases from J, the junction contained 8 bases not matched to a gene. Germline assignment: CDR1 SGHRS and CDR2 YFSETQ. This CDR3 is built from 16 residues. The CDR3 loop reads CASSAGQGKSSYEQYF. CDR3 in DNA: TGCGCCAGCAGCGCCGGACAGGGGAAGTCCTCCTACGAGCAGTACTTC.

This clonotype was detected many times. The rearrangement links TRBV6-5 to TRBJ2-5; a possible D gene is TRBD2 (6 bases). The CDR3 is 16 residues long. Germline lookup yields CDR1 MNHEY and CDR2 SVGAGI. Trimming stripped 2 bases from V and 5 bases from J, with 18 bases between. The CDR3 nucleotides are TGTGCCAGCAGTTACAAACCAGGCGGGACCCGGGAGACCCAGTACTTC. It yields the protein CASSYKPGGTRETQYF.

The chain couples TRBV4-3 to TRBJ2-3; D is perhaps TRBD1 (6 bases). The V gene's germline CDR1 is LGHNA and CDR2 YSLEER. This CDR3 contains 15 residues. V was pared by 4 bases and J by 0 bases, with 11 bases between. This CDR3 reads CASSPGVGSTDTQYF. The CDR3 DNA is TGCGCCAGCAGCCCAGGGGTCGGAAGCACAGATACGCAGTATTTT.

This clonotype was counted a few times. The chain joins TRBV4-1 to TRBJ2-3; D is perhaps TRBD1 or TRBD2 (5 bases each). CDR3 size: 18 residues. The V gene lost 2 bases and the J gene lost 3 bases, with 21 bases spanning the gap. Germline V gives CDR1 MGHRA, CDR2 YSYEKL. The CDR3 coding sequence is TGCGCCAGCAGCCAAACTTCAGGTTTGAGGGGCGTAACAGATACGCAGTATTTT. Translation gives CASSQTSGLRGVTDTQYF.

This clonotype was found many times. V is TRBV5-1 and J is TRBJ2-2; TRBD2 matches at 10 bases. V shed 7 bases and J 6 bases; nucleotides not matched to a gene: 12. Germline V gene lookup returns CDR1 SGHRS and CDR2 YFSETQ. The length of the CDR3 is 16 residues. CDR3: CASGNSPSGGAGELFF. The CDR3 DNA reads TGCGCCAGCGGCAACAGTCCGAGCGGGGGGGCCGGGGAGCTGTTTTTT.

V and J are TRBV20-1 and TRBJ2-2; D is uncertain. This CDR3 contains 11 residues. Germline lookup yields CDR1 DFQATT and CDR2 SNEGSKA (reference sequence). V was shortened by 4 bases and J by 7 bases, with 7 bases between the two germline ends. DNA of the CDR3: TGCAGTGCTATAGGTGGCGGGGAGCTGTTTTTT. Protein: CSAIGGGELFF.

V gene TRBV9 combines with J gene TRBJ2-5; D unclear. The CDR3 covers 14 residues. CDR1 and CDR2 (germline): SGDLS, YYNGEE. Trimming cost V 0 bases and J 5 bases, with 11 bases left between them. The CDR3 DNA sequence: TGTGCCAGCAGCGTAGGTGGAAGTACGGAGACCCAGTACTTC. Translated, it gives CASSVGGSTETQYF.

This clonotype was counted ten times or more. The chain combines TRBV7-9 with TRBJ2-7; no firm D call. Trimming took off 1 base at V and 3 bases at J, with 19 bases between the two ends. This CDR3 spans 17 amino acids. Germline CDR1 and CDR2: SEHNR and FQNEAQ (reference sequence). The CDR3 sequence: CASSLGPAEELSYEQYF. The CDR3 coding sequence is TGTGCCAGCAGCTTAGGACCGGCAGAGGAGCTTAGCTACGAGCAGTACTTC.

In this sample, this clonotype turned up many times. A junction end diverges from the germline sequence, so it may reflect a read error. This rearrangement joins TRBV5-1 to TRBJ2-7; D could derive from TRBD1 or TRBD2 (6 bases each). The length of the CDR3 is 15 residues. The germline V gene has CDR1 SGHRS and CDR2 YFSETQ. CDR3 amino acids: CASSLGGQGSYEQYF. The CDR3 DNA follows: TGTGCCAGCAGTTTGGGGGGCCAGGGCTCCTACGAGCAGTACTTC.

This rearrangement joins TRBV20-1 to TRBJ2-3; TRBD2 is a possible D gene (6 bases). Trimming cost V 2 bases and J 5 bases, with 20 bases left between them. This CDR3 region has 16 residues. Looked up from germline, CDR1 is DFQATT and CDR2 is SNEGSKA (reference sequence). The CDR3 coding sequence is TGCAGTGCTAGAAACCGGGACTCTGTGCGGGTAGATACGCAGTATTTT. This translates into CSARNRDSVRVDTQYF.

The chain recombines TRBV6-2 or TRBV6-3 with TRBJ2-1, with a weak D call TRBD2 (6 bases). V was clipped by 5 bases and J by 5 bases, with 13 bases between them. This CDR3 is 14 amino acids long. Germline V gene data show CDR1 as MNHEY and CDR2 as SVGEGT. The CDR3 loop is CASSPPGLHNEQFF. The CDR3 region has the DNA TGTGCCAGCAGTCCCCCGGGACTGCACAATGAGCAGTTCTTC.

This clonotype was detected many times. The genes are TRBV5-1 and TRBJ2-1; the D call may be TRBD1 or TRBD2 (6 bases each). Trimming removed 5 bases from V and 10 bases from J, with 22 bases in between. CDR3 length: 15 residues. In germline, CDR1 is SGHRS, CDR2 YFSETQ. The CDR3 DNA reads TGCGCCAGCAGGTCCGGAGGGGGGAGGACAAACGAGCAGTTCTTC. The encoded protein is CASRSGGGRTNEQFF.

In its sample, this clonotype was seen a few times. One end of the junction does not line up with germline, which may come from a read error. The chain uses TRBV24-1 and TRBJ2-7, with D possibly TRBD1 on 5 matching bases. Germline loops: CDR1 KGHDR, CDR2 SFDVKD. CDR3 length: 15 residues. CDR3 in amino acids: CATSDFSGFSSEQYF. The CDR3, as DNA: TGTGCCACCAGTGATTTCTCAGGGTTCTCCTCCGAGCAGTACTTC.